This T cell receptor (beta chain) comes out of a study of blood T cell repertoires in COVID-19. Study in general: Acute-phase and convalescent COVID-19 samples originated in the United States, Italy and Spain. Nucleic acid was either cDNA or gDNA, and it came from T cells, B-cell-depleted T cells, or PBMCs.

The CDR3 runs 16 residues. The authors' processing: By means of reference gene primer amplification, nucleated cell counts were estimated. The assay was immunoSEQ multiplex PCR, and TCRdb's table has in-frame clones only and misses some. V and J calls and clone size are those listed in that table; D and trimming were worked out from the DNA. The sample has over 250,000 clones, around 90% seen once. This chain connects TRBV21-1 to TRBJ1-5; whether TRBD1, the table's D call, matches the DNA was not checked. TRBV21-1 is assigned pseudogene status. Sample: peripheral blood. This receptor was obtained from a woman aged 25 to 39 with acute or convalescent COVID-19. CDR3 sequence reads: CAPQKEGQGGNQPQHF. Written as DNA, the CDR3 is TGTGCCCCGCAAAAGGAGGGACAGGGAGGCAATCAGCCCCAGCATTTT.